A selection of T cell receptor beta chains follows, all from one sample in a study of blood T cells in healthy people across ages. TCRdb re-called the 5' RACE reads through MiXCR, storing one row per CDR3 protein. The sample contains some 370,000 distinct CDR3 sequences, about 55% of which appear only once. Sequencing was carried out using blood. Receptors originate from a man aged 60 to 69 in good health. Each CDR3 is given with its conserved first and last residue. A D gene is named only where the DNA matches it firmly. Size is omitted from some rows. Given values are once, few, many or a class for expanded clones.

CDR3nt: TGTGCCAGCGGCAGGAGCTCAGGCTATGGCTACACCTTC
CDR3aa: CASGRSSGYGYTF
d_gene: NA
len: 13
j_gene: TRBJ1-2
abundance: NA
v_gene: TRBV28

CDR3nt: TGTGCCAGCAGCTTTCGGCTAGCGGGTACCTACGAGCAGTACTTC
CDR3aa: CASSFRLAGTYEQYF
d_gene: TRBD2
len: 15
j_gene: TRBJ2-7
abundance: NA
v_gene: TRBV7-2

CDR3nt: TGCGCCAGCAGCTGGGGAGGGACTAGCGGGAGTTCGTACGAGCAGTACTTC
CDR3aa: CASSWGGTSGSSYEQYF
d_gene: TRBD2
len: 17
j_gene: TRBJ2-7
abundance: few
v_gene: TRBV5-1

CDR3nt: TGCGCCAGCAGCTTAAATAGCGGGAGACTTGGATCGGGCAATGAGCAGTTCTTC
CDR3aa: CASSLNSGRLGSGNEQFF
d_gene: TRBD2
len: 18
j_gene: TRBJ2-1
abundance: NA
v_gene: TRBV5-1

CDR3nt: TGTGCCAGCAGTTTACAGGGCCTCCAGTACTTC
CDR3aa: CASSLQGLQYF
d_gene: NA
len: 11
j_gene: TRBJ2-7
abundance: few
v_gene: TRBV12-3/TRBV12-4

CDR3nt: TGCGGCAGCAGCTTGGCGAGGCGGGGACAAGAGACCCAGTACTTC
CDR3aa: CGSSLARRGQETQYF
d_gene: NA
len: 15
j_gene: TRBJ2-5
abundance: NA
v_gene: TRBV5-1

CDR3nt: TGTGCCAGCAGCTCCAGGGCCAACTATGGCTACACCTTC
CDR3aa: CASSSRANYGYTF
d_gene: NA
len: 13
j_gene: TRBJ1-2
abundance: NA
v_gene: TRBV6-5

CDR3nt: TGTGCCACCAGCAGAGATGGGGACAGGGGGGAGACCCAGTACTTC
CDR3aa: CATSRDGDRGETQYF
d_gene: TRBD1
len: 15
j_gene: TRBJ2-5
abundance: NA
v_gene: TRBV15

CDR3nt: TGTGCCAGCAGCGTAGCTTGGGAGGGAGAGCAGTTCTTC
CDR3aa: CASSVAWEGEQFF
d_gene: TRBD2
len: 13
j_gene: TRBJ2-1
abundance: NA
v_gene: TRBV7-2

CDR3nt: TGTGCCAGCAGCCCTAGGCTATTCTCCTATGGCTACACCTTC
CDR3aa: CASSPRLFSYGYTF
d_gene: NA
len: 14
j_gene: TRBJ1-2
abundance: NA
v_gene: TRBV3-1

CDR3nt: TGCAGTGCTAGGGGGGTAGCGGGCCAAGAGACCCAGTACTTC
CDR3aa: CSARGVAGQETQYF
d_gene: TRBD2
len: 14
j_gene: TRBJ2-5
abundance: many
v_gene: TRBV20-1

CDR3nt: TGTGCCAGCGGCTTTACAGGGAGAGGTGAAAAACTGTTTTTT
CDR3aa: CASGFTGRGEKLFF
d_gene: NA
len: 14
j_gene: TRBJ1-4
abundance: NA
v_gene: TRBV12-3/TRBV12-4

CDR3nt: TGCGCCAGCAGCCCGGGACAGTCGGTAGGCTACACCTTC
CDR3aa: CASSPGQSVGYTF
d_gene: TRBD1
len: 13
j_gene: TRBJ1-2
abundance: few
v_gene: TRBV5-1

CDR3nt: TGTGCCAGCAGCTACGCTCGAATCGGCGGGAGAAGGTACAATGAGCAGTACTTC
CDR3aa: CASSYARIGGRRYNEQYF
d_gene: TRBD2
len: 18
j_gene: TRBJ2-5
abundance: NA
v_gene: TRBV11-2

CDR3nt: TGTGCCAGCAGCCTGACAGCGTCTAATGAGCAGTTATTC
CDR3aa: CASSLTASNEQLF
d_gene: NA
len: 13
j_gene: TRBJ2-1
abundance: NA
v_gene: TRBV6-1

CDR3nt: TGTGCCAGCGGTAACACGGCTTCCCAGCAGTACTTC
CDR3aa: CASGNTASQQYF
d_gene: NA
len: 12
j_gene: TRBJ2-5
abundance: NA
v_gene: TRBV11-1